Below, 8 T cell receptor beta chains from the same sample are listed, as sequenced in a study of T cells in Graves' hyperthyroidism and ophthalmopathy (dated by TCRdb to between 2018 and 2021). The method was multiplex PCR. Sequencing relied on an Illumina HiSeq 2000. The TCR beta CDR3 regions were amplified from the RNA transcripts. The TCR CDR3 was subjected to a first round of RT-PCR using the HTBI primer set and the Qiagen OneStep RT-PCR kit. The public reads were reprocessed in TCRdb via fastp at Q25 and MiXCR, keeping in-frame beta chains. Every distinct CDR3 protein forms one entry, paired with its most common genes and DNA. The sample table contains more than 450,000 distinct CDR3 sequences; only one count was recorded for less than 15% of them. 14% of the sample rests with the top ten. Source material: blood. All receptors derive from a middle-aged woman with Graves' hyperthyroidism.

In DNA, the CDR3 is TGTGCCACCAGAGGCGGCCCGGGGGGCTACGAGCAGTACTTC. This codes for CATRGGPGGYEQYF. The gene calls are TRBV15 and TRBJ2-7; 7 bases are shared with TRBD2. The germline V gene encodes CDR1 LNHNV and CDR2 YYDKDF (reference sequence). V lost 6 bases and J lost 3; bases outside the gene matches: 8. The CDR3 has 14 amino acids.

This clonotype appeared a few times. The genes are TRBV9 and TRBJ2-1; 10 positions agree with TRBD2. This CDR3 has 16 residues. Germline trimming cut 1 base from V and 4 bases from J; bases unmatched to any gene: 5. Germline CDR1 and CDR2: SGDLS and YYNGEE. CDR3 coding DNA: TGTGCCAGCAGCGTAACTGGGACTAGCGCATACAATGAGCAGTTCTTC. This codes for CASSVTGTSAYNEQFF.

The rearrangement links TRBV19 to TRBJ1-5; TRBD1 agrees at 8 bases. This CDR3 has 17 residues. The junction had 9 bases not matched to a gene; V was cut back by 5 bases and J by 0 bases. Germline V gene data show CDR1 as LNHDA and CDR2 as SQIVND (reference sequence). The DNA for the CDR3 is TGTGCCAGTAGTCTCCGGGACAGGCCAAATAGCAATCAGCCCCAGCATTTT. Translated: CASSLRDRPNSNQPQHF.

This clonotype was picked up many times. The chain couples TRBV7-6 to TRBJ2-7, with D perhaps matching TRBD1 (6 bases). Trimming cost V 2 bases and J 1 base, with 12 bases left between them. Germline CDR1 and CDR2: SGHVS and FNYEAQ. The CDR3 extends over 15 amino acids. The CDR3 loop is CASSLFDRPSYEQYF. The DNA of the CDR3 is TGTGCCAGCAGCTTATTTGACAGGCCGTCCTACGAGCAGTACTTC.

This clonotype appeared many times. The chain carries TRBV6-5 and TRBJ2-7; TRBD1 aligns across 7 bases. V was pared by 0 bases and J by 1 base, with 3 bases of the junction left unmatched. The CDR3 contains 15 residues. CDR1 is MNHEY and CDR2 is SVGAGI in the germline V gene. The CDR3 DNA follows: TGTGCCAGCAGTTACTCAGGGGGCGAGTCCTACGAGCAGTACTTC. Translation gives CASSYSGGESYEQYF.

The table lists this clonotype with many counts. The J gene is TRBJ1-3, the V gene TRBV3-1; 8 bases are a match to TRBD1. J lost 0 bases, V lost 0 bases, and 7 bases had no gene match. Germline lookup yields CDR1 LGHDT and CDR2 YNNKEL (reference sequence). CDR3 length equals 18 residues. CDR3 sequence: CASSQDPGQVLSGNTIYF. The CDR3 nucleotides read TGTGCCAGCAGCCAAGATCCGGGACAGGTGCTCTCTGGAAACACCATATATTTT.

V usage is TRBV7-9 and J usage is TRBJ2-3, with D tentatively TRBD1 or TRBD2 (5 bases each). Trimming cost V 5 bases and J 0 bases, with 12 bases left between them. Germline CDR1 SEHNR, CDR2 FQNEAQ (reference sequence). The CDR3 loop spans 15 amino acids. CDR3: CASSHPGDSTDTQYF. The CDR3 nucleotides are TGTGCCAGCAGCCACCCCGGGGACAGCACAGATACGCAGTATTTT.

This clonotype was seen at least ten times. The genes are TRBV20-1 and TRBJ2-3, with 8 bases fitting TRBD1. The CDR3 totals 14 residues. CDR1 DFQATT and CDR2 SNEGSKA come from the germline V gene (reference sequence). V shed 2 bases, J shed 1 base, and the junction held 2 bases outside the gene matches. The CDR3 coding sequence is TGCAGTGCTAGACCAGGGGGCCGCACAGATACGCAGTATTTT. Translation gives CSARPGGRTDTQYF.